One T cell receptor beta chain is described in this entry. Original data processing: Counts of nucleated cells, estimated from reference gene primer amplification, were obtained. Here immunoSEQ multiplex PCR was the method, and the copy in TCRdb shows in-frame clones only, minus some. The V and J calls and the clone size are those of that table, but D and trimming were determined from the DNA. The table lists approximately 300,000 clones, more than 80% of them singletons, with around 6% in the top ten. CDR1 SGHRS and CDR2 YFSETQ come from the germline V gene. The CDR3 spans 14 residues. With 1 base removed from V and 3 bases from J, the gap between germline ends came to 7 bases. This entry comes from a study of blood T cell repertoires in COVID-19. Study at large: Specimens from acute and convalescent COVID-19 originated in the United States, Italy and Spain. T cells, B-cell-depleted T cells, or PBMCs provided the cDNA or gDNA that served as material.

What was sequenced was peripheral blood. This chain connects TRBV5-1 to TRBJ1-4, with D uncertain. The sequence derives from a man younger than 35 who had recovered from COVID-19. This CDR3 reads CASSLTVPNEKLFF. The CDR3 nucleotides read TGCGCCAGCAGCTTGACTGTTCCTAATGAAAAACTGTTTTTT.